This TCR beta chain comes out of a study of shared clonotypes between healthy human individuals. Overall study findings and caveats: It was the non-shared clonotypes that had lower generation probabilities than clonotypes shared by all four donors.

Assay used: immunoSEQ multiplex PCR; TCRdb lists only in-frame clones, some missing. The sample consists of a few million clones, less than 95% of them appearing once. Concerning this clone itself: Its target is not known.

CD45RA+ naive and CD45RA-negative memory subsets were separated from CD4+ cells. The sequence derives from a man between 18 and 29 years old in good health. Some clones in this sample may be carry-over from other donors' samples. The sequencing input was naive CD4+ T cells from PBMCs. The subset is: CD45RA+ positively selected.

The CDR3 reads CASSLTFPGRAYEQYF. The CDR3 DNA sequence: TGCGCCAGCAGCCTAACTTTCCCCGGGAGAGCCTACGAGCAGTACTTC. This sequence joins TRBV4-1 and TRBJ2-7; perhaps TRBD2 as D (6 bases). The germline gives CDR1 MGHRA, CDR2 YSYEKL. This CDR3 has 16 amino acids. The V gene lost 4 bases and the J gene lost 2 bases, with 18 bases spanning the gap.